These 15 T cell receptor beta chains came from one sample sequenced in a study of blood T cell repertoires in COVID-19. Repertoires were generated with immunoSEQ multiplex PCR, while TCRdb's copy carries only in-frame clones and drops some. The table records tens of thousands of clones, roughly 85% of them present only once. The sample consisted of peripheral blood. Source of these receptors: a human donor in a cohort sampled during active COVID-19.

The CDR3 nucleotides read TGTGCCAGCAGTGAAGGCACAGGGGGCATAATAGGGGGGAATGAAAAACTGTTTTTT. Its translation is CASSEGTGGIIGGNEKLFF. The V gene is TRBV6-1, the J gene TRBJ1-4, with 9 nucleotides matching TRBD1. Germline V gene data show CDR1 as MNHNS and CDR2 as SASEGT. V was clipped by 1 base and J by 5 bases; unmatched bases: 14. This CDR3 contains 19 residues.

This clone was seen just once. CDR3 in DNA: TGTGCCAGCTCTCTCATTGCGGTGAACACTGAAGCTTTCTTT. It specifies CASSLIAVNTEAFF. This chain connects TRBV18 to TRBJ1-1; the D is unclear. The CDR3 is made up of 14 amino acids. In germline, CDR1 is KGHSH, CDR2 LQKENI. V lost 6 bases and J lost 0, with 11 bases in between.

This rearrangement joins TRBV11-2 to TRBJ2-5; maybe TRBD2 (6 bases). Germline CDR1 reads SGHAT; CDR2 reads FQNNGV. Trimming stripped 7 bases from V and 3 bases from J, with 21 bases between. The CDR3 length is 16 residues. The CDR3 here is CASTPEGGGSEETQYF. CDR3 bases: TGTGCCAGCACCCCCGAGGGTGGGGGGTCCGAAGAGACCCAGTACTTC.

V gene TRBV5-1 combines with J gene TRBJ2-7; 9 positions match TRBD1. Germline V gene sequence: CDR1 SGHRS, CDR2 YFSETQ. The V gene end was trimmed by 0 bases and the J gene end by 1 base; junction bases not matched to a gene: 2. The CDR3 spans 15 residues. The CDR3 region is CASSLVTGGSYEQYF. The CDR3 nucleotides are TGCGCCAGCAGCTTGGTGACAGGGGGTTCCTACGAGCAGTACTTC. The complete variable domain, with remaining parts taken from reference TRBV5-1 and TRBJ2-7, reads KAGVTQTPRYLIKTRGQQVTLSCSPISGHRSVSWYQQTPGQGLQFLFEYFSETQRNKGNFPGRFSGRQFSNSRSEMNVSTLELGDSALYLCASSLVTGGSYEQYFGPGTRLTVT.

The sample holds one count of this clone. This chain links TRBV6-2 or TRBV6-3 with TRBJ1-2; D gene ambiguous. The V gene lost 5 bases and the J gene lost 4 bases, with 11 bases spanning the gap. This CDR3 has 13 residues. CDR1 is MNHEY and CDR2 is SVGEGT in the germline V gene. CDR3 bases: TGTGCCAGCAGTCAGGACTTTGGCTATGGCTACACCTTC. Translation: CASSQDFGYGYTF.

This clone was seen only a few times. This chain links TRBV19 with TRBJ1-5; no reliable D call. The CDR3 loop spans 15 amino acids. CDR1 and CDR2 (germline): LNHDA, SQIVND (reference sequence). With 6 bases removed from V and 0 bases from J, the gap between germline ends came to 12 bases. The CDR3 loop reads CASSTFSDSNQPQHF. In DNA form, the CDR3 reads TGTGCCAGTAGCACGTTCAGCGATAGCAATCAGCCCCAGCATTTT.

CDR3 residues: CASSHTDTRTGELFF. As DNA, the CDR3 is TGCGCCAGCAGCCACACCGATACTAGGACCGGGGAGCTGTTTTTT. This sequence joins TRBV4-3 and TRBJ2-2; tentative D call: TRBD2 (5 bases). This CDR3 comprises 15 residues. The V and J ends lost 3 bases and 5 bases respectively, with 13 bases between them. Germline V lookup: CDR1 LGHNA, CDR2 YSLEER.

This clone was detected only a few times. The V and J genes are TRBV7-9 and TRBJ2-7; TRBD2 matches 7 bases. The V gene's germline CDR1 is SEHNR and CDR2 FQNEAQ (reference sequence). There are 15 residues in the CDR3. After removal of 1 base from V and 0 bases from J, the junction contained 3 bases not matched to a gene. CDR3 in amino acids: CASSLVGTNSYEQYF. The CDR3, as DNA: TGTGCCAGCAGCTTAGTTGGGACTAACTCCTACGAGCAGTACTTC.

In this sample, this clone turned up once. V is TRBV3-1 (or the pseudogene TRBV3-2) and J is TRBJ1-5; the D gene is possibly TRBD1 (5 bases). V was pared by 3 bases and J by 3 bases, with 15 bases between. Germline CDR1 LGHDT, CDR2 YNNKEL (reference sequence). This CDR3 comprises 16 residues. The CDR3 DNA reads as TGTGCCAGCAGCCAGACAAATAGGGGACTCAATCAGCCCCAGCATTTT. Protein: CASSQTNRGLNQPQHF.

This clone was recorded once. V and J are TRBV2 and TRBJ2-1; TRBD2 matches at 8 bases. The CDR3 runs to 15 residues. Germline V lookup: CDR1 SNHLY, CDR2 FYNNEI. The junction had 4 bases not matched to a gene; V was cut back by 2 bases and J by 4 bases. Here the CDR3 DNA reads TGTGCCAGCAGTGAACCGAGCGGGAGATACAATGAGCAGTTCTTC. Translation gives CASSEPSGRYNEQFF.

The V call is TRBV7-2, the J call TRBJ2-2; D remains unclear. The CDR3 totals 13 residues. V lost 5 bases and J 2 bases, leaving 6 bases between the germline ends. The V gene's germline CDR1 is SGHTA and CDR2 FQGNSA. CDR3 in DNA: TGTGCCAGCAGCCCCCAAAACACCGGGGAGCTGTTTTTT. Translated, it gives CASSPQNTGELFF.

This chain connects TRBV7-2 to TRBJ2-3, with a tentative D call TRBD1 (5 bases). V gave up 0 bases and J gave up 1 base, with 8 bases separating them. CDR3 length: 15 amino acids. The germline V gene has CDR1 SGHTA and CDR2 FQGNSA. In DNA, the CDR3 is TGTGCCAGCAGCTTAGCTTCACAGGGCACAGATACGCAGTATTTT. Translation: CASSLASQGTDTQYF.

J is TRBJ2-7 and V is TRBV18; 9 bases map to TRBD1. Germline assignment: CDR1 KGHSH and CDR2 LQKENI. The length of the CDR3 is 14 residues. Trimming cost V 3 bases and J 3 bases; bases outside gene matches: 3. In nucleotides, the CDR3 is TGTGCCAGCTCACCTTCGGACAGGGGCTACGAGCAGTACTTC. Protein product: CASSPSDRGYEQYF.

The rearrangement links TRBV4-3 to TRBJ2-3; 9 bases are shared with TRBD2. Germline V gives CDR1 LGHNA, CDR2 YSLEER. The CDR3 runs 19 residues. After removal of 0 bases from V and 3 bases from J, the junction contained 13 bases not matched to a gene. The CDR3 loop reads CASSQDSAGGPMITDTQYF. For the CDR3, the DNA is TGCGCCAGCAGCCAAGATTCTGCGGGGGGGCCGATGATAACAGATACGCAGTATTTT.

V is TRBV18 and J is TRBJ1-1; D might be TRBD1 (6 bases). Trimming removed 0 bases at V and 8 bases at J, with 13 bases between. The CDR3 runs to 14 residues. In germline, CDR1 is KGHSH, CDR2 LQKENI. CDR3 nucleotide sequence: TGTGCCAGCTCACCACCCGCAGGGGCGCAAGAAGCTTTCTTT. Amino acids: CASSPPAGAQEAFF.